This T cell receptor beta chain appears in the sequencing data of a study of blood T cell repertoires in COVID-19. Per the authors' pipeline: Reference gene primer amplification gave estimated nucleated cell counts. Sequencing was performed with immunoSEQ multiplex PCR; in TCRdb, only in-frame clones are kept and a portion is missing. The DNA was the basis for D and trimming; V, J and clone size are from that table. This table has approximately 130,000 clones, more than 65% appearing once. J gave up 2 bases and V 4 bases, and 10 bases lay outside the gene matches. From germline, CDR1 is SGHTA and CDR2 FQGNSA. The CDR3 is 16 amino acids.

Sequenced: peripheral blood. The chain couples TRBV7-2 to TRBJ2-7, with TRBD1 matching 8 bases. The sequence derives from a human donor in a cohort sampled during active COVID-19. CDR3 amino acids: CASSSPGQVRPYEQYF. The CDR3 nucleotides read TGTGCCAGCAGCTCACCGGGACAGGTCAGACCCTACGAGCAGTACTTC.